What follows are 32 T cell receptor beta chains derived from one specimen sequenced in a study of post-analysis software for immune sequencing data. Study outcomes and limitations: In patients, about 5 TRBV segments were more frequent than in controls, with TRBV5-6, TRBV5-1 and TRBV20-1 among them.

cDNA libraries of TCR beta carried unique molecular identifiers. Using its own MiXCR run on the PCR reads, TCRdb lists one record per CDR3 protein. The sample contains approximately 660,000 distinct CDR3 sequences, roughly three fifths of which appear only once. What these receptors recognize is not known. The sample was blood. The receptors were gathered from a girl aged 2-10 years with multiple sclerosis.

This clonotype was recorded only once. The chain links TRBV6-4 to TRBJ2-3; unclear D gene. The CDR3 length is 13 residues. V lost 3 bases and J 8 bases, leaving 12 bases between the germline ends. Germline CDR1 and CDR2: MRHNA and SNTAGT. The CDR3 reads CASSEYVERTQYF. The DNA of the CDR3 is TGTGCCAGCAGTGAGTACGTCGAGCGTACGCAGTATTTT.

This clonotype was found once. The V and J genes are TRBV4-1 and TRBJ2-2, with D possibly called TRBD1 or TRBD2 (5 bases each). In germline, CDR1 is MGHRA, CDR2 YSYEKL. There are 19 residues in the CDR3. V was pared by 1 base and J by 3 bases, with 21 bases between. This chain's CDR3 is CASSQGALRGPEDTGELFF. The DNA of the CDR3 is TGCGCCAGCAGCCAAGGCGCCCTGAGGGGTCCAGAGGACACCGGGGAGCTGTTTTTT.

DNA for the CDR3: TGTGCCAGCAGGGTCGGGGGCCGAACAGATACGCAGTATTTT. It specifies CASRVGGRTDTQYF. The chain couples TRBV11-2 to TRBJ2-3; D may be TRBD1 or TRBD2 (6 bases each). Germline V gene data show CDR1 as SGHAT and CDR2 as FQNNGV. Trimming took 6 bases from V and 3 from J, leaving 13 bases between them. The CDR3 is 14 residues long.

The V gene is TRBV12-3 or TRBV12-4, the J gene TRBJ2-1; the D is unclear. Trimming pared 5 bases from V and 4 bases from J, leaving 15 bases between. The CDR3 sequence is 15 residues long. The CDR3 region has the DNA TGTGCCAGCAGTCCCCGTAAGGGCGGTTACAATGAGCAGTTCTTC. Translating gives CASSPRKGGYNEQFF.

The chain combines TRBV29-1 with TRBJ2-3, with D unresolved. CDR1 is SQVTM, CDR2 ANQGSEA, per germline. V dropped 6 bases and J dropped 6 bases, with 10 bases sitting between them. The CDR3 consists of 11 residues. In DNA form, the CDR3 reads TGCAGCGTCGCATTTTGGGATACGCAGTATTTT. It encodes CSVAFWDTQYF.

The chain is built from TRBV5-1 and TRBJ2-1; D not certain. The tail of the sequence fits TRBJ2-7 better, so the J call may be wrong. Germline CDR1 is SGHRS and CDR2 is YFSETQ. This CDR3 spans 16 amino acids. The CDR3, as DNA: TGCGCCAGCAGCTTGGGGCGCCTAATGGGTCCCTACGAGCAGTACTTC. Protein: CASSLGRLMGPYEQYF.

In its sample, this clonotype was seen once. The chain has TRBV5-1 and TRBJ2-3, with D hard to call. V gave up 4 bases and J gave up 4 bases, with 16 bases separating them. The CDR3 length is 15 residues. Germline V lookup: CDR1 SGHRS, CDR2 YFSETQ. CDR3 coding DNA: TGCGCCAGCAGCGACGGGCCGACGATATCAGATACGCAGTATTTT. It specifies CASSDGPTISDTQYF. Drawing the rest from reference TRBV5-1 and TRBJ2-3, the complete variable domain is KAGVTQTPRYLIKTRGQQVTLSCSPISGHRSVSWYQQTPGQGLQFLFEYFSETQRNKGNFPGRFSGRQFSNSRSEMNVSTLELGDSALYLCASSDGPTISDTQYFGPGTRLTVL.

This clonotype has more than one count but fewer than ten. J is TRBJ1-2 and V is TRBV4-3, with D tentatively TRBD1 (6 bases). V was cut by 0 bases and J by 6 bases, with 14 bases left in between. The CDR3 length is 15 residues. Germline CDR1 is LGHNA and CDR2 is YSLEER. The CDR3 DNA is TGCGCCAGCAGCCAAGATAGGGGGATAGCTAATGGCTACACCTTC. This codes for CASSQDRGIANGYTF.

V usage is TRBV20-1 and J usage is TRBJ2-7; 10 nucleotides line up with TRBD2. Germline V lookup: CDR1 DFQATT, CDR2 SNEGSKA (reference sequence). With 3 bases clipped from V and 0 bases from J, the junction kept 5 bases outside the gene matches. This CDR3 spans 15 amino acids. In DNA, the CDR3 is TGCAGTGCTAGGGGCCTAGCGGGAGCCTCCTACGAGCAGTACTTC. It encodes CSARGLAGASYEQYF.

V gene TRBV14 combines with J gene TRBJ2-1; the D is unclear. The CDR3 spans 16 residues. Germline assignment: CDR1 SGHDN and CDR2 FVKESK. V was clipped by 3 bases and J by 6 bases, with 18 bases between them. The CDR3 coding sequence is TGTGCCAGCAGCCAGGGTGCCACCCTTGACCGCAATGAGCAGTTCTTC. Residues: CASSQGATLDRNEQFF.

This clonotype came up a few times. V usage is TRBV3-1 and J usage is TRBJ2-3; tentatively, D is TRBD1 or TRBD2 (5 bases each). V lost 6 bases to trimming and J lost 4 bases, with 8 bases between them. This CDR3 has 12 residues. Germline-derived CDR1 and CDR2 are LGHDT and YNNKEL (reference sequence). CDR3 protein: CASSRGADTQYF. CDR3 DNA: TGTGCCAGCAGTCGGGGCGCAGATACGCAGTATTTT.

At least ten counts were recorded for this clonotype. The chain uses TRBV12-3 or TRBV12-4 and TRBJ2-6; D might be TRBD1 or TRBD2, each matching 5 bases. CDR3 length equals 15 residues. Trimming removed 6 bases at V and 2 bases at J, with 11 bases between. CDR3 in amino acids: CASSRQGAGANVLTF. In DNA form, the CDR3 reads TGTGCCAGCAGCCGGCAGGGAGCTGGGGCCAACGTCCTGACTTTC.

The chain employs TRBV12-3 or TRBV12-4 and TRBJ2-1; 7 bases fit TRBD2. The J segment lost 5 bases and the V segment lost 7 bases, leaving 8 bases of the junction unmatched. There are 14 residues in the CDR3. The DNA of the CDR3 is TGTGCCAGCACTTGGGGAGCGGGGCACAATGAGCAGTTCTTC. Translated, it gives CASTWGAGHNEQFF.

Notes on this clonotype: At one end, the junction sequence differs from germline, possibly due to a read error. The rearrangement joins TRBV12-3 or TRBV12-4 to TRBJ2-3, with TRBD2 matching over 9 bases. This CDR3 comprises 15 residues. The CDR3 is CASSFPSGNTDAQYF. DNA for the CDR3: TGTGCCAGCAGTTTCCCTAGCGGGAACACAGATGCGCAGTATTTT.

The chain combines TRBV29-1 with TRBJ1-2; 7 bases match TRBD1. V shed 7 bases, J shed 0 bases, and the junction held 8 bases outside the gene matches. Looked up from germline, CDR1 is SQVTM and CDR2 is ANQGSEA. The CDR3 spans 14 residues. The CDR3 sequence is CSATDRRSNYGYTF. The DNA for the CDR3 is TGCAGCGCTACGGACAGGAGATCTAACTATGGCTACACCTTC.

The chain combines TRBV20-1 with TRBJ2-5; TRBD1 matches 10 bases. The CDR3 runs to 14 residues. The V gene's germline CDR1 is DFQATT and CDR2 SNEGSKA (reference sequence). V lost 3 bases to trimming and J lost 4 bases; unmatched junction nucleotides: 5. CDR3 bases: TGCAGTGCTAGGAGGACAGGGGGAACAGAGACCCAGTACTTC. Protein: CSARRTGGTETQYF.

Details on this clonotype: One end of the junction does not line up with germline, which may come from a read error. The genes are TRBV7-9 and TRBJ2-6; 7 bases fit TRBD1. The CDR3 covers 16 residues. Germline-derived CDR1 and CDR2 are SEHNR and FQNEAQ (reference sequence). The CDR3 nucleotides read TGTGCCAGCAGCATAACAGGGGCCTCTGGGGCCAACGTCCGGACTTTC. This gives the protein CASSITGASGANVRTF.

The J gene is TRBJ2-1, the V gene TRBV9, with D perhaps given as TRBD1 or TRBD2 (5 bases each). Deletions cut 5 bases from V and 6 bases from J, with 12 bases between. CDR3 length: 13 amino acids. CDR1 and CDR2 from the germline V gene are SGDLS and YYNGEE. CDR3 bases: TGTGCCAGCAGTACCGGGACGATCAATGAGCAGTTCTTC. Amino acid sequence: CASSTGTINEQFF.

V gene TRBV5-1 combines with J gene TRBJ2-3; D unresolved. The V end was cut by 1 base, the J end by 2 bases, with 14 bases between. The CDR3 is 16 residues long. Per the germline V gene, CDR1 is SGHRS and CDR2 is YFSETQ. The CDR3: CASSLYGGQSTDTQYF. For the CDR3, the DNA is TGCGCCAGCAGCTTGTATGGCGGCCAATCCACAGATACGCAGTATTTT.

This clonotype was found once. This rearrangement joins TRBV30 to TRBJ1-1; D not certain. CDR1 and CDR2 from the germline V gene are GTSNPN and SVGIG (reference sequence). The CDR3 runs 11 residues. Trimming removed 0 bases at V and 5 bases at J, with 4 bases between. The CDR3 loop is CAWSVETEAFF. CDR3 nucleotides: TGTGCCTGGAGTGTTGAGACTGAAGCTTTCTTT.

This clonotype occurred once. The V and J genes are TRBV5-1 and TRBJ2-1; 13 bases agree with TRBD2. Trimming took 3 bases from V and 0 from J; bases not matched to a gene: 9. There are 19 residues in the CDR3. Germline lookup yields CDR1 SGHRS and CDR2 YFSETQ. The CDR3 bases are TGCGCCAGCAGCTCCTCACTAGCGGGAGGGCCAAGCTCCTACAATGAGCAGTTCTTC. Its protein is CASSSSLAGGPSSYNEQFF.

The gene calls are TRBV5-1 and TRBJ2-7, with TRBD1 matching over 7 bases. The CDR3 spans 15 residues. Germline lookup yields CDR1 SGHRS and CDR2 YFSETQ. The junction had 6 bases not matched to a gene; V was cut back by 0 bases and J by 3 bases. The CDR3 loop is CASSLASGTVYEQYF. In DNA, the CDR3 is TGCGCCAGCAGCTTGGCCTCCGGGACAGTCTACGAGCAGTACTTC. Full variable domain (rest looked up from reference TRBV5-1 and TRBJ2-7): KAGVTQTPRYLIKTRGQQVTLSCSPISGHRSVSWYQQTPGQGLQFLFEYFSETQRNKGNFPGRFSGRQFSNSRSEMNVSTLELGDSALYLCASSLASGTVYEQYFGPGTRLTVT.

This chain connects TRBV7-3 to TRBJ2-3; D gene uncertain. CDR3 size: 14 residues. CDR1 and CDR2 (germline): SGHTA, FQGTGA. Trimming shortened V by 5 bases and J by 5 bases, and 14 bases separated the two germline ends. The CDR3 protein is CASSPTPEGDTQYF. CDR3 coding DNA: TGTGCCAGCAGCCCTACCCCCGAAGGAGATACGCAGTATTTT.

This chain connects TRBV5-1 to TRBJ1-2; D is undetermined. The germline V and J ends were trimmed by 0 bases and 3 bases, with 9 bases remaining between them. Per the germline V gene, CDR1 is SGHRS and CDR2 is YFSETQ. The CDR3 extends over 14 amino acids. CDR3 bases: TGCGCCAGCAGCTTGGTCGGGGTAGACTATGGCTACACCTTC. Amino acid sequence: CASSLVGVDYGYTF.

Of note for this clonotype: Compared with germline, one end of the junction differs, possibly owing to a read error. This chain joins TRBV5-1 and TRBJ2-7, with D uncertain. This CDR3 region has 14 residues. Looked up from germline, CDR1 is SGHRS and CDR2 is YFSETQ. The CDR3 DNA reads as TGCACCAGCAGCTTGGGTGGCGGATCCTACGAGCAGTACTTC. As protein: CTSSLGGGSYEQYF.

The chain uses TRBV7-8 and TRBJ1-1; D uncertain. CDR3 length equals 15 residues. The V gene's germline CDR1 is SGHVS and CDR2 FQNEAQ. V lost 1 base, J lost 1 base, and 10 bases lay in between. CDR3: CASSLGWQSNTEAFF. The CDR3 DNA sequence: TGTGCCAGCAGCTTAGGGTGGCAGTCGAACACTGAAGCTTTCTTT.

Remarks on this clonotype: The junction does not match germline at one end; this may be a read error. The chain uses TRBV4-3 and TRBJ2-1, with D unclear. The CDR3 extends over 14 amino acids. Germline V gene lookup returns CDR1 LGHNA and CDR2 YSLEER. The CDR3: CASSQDGLKDERFF. The CDR3 bases are TGCGCCAGCAGCCAAGATGGCCTGAAGGATGAGCGGTTCTTC.

The rearrangement uses TRBV2 and TRBJ2-7; D may be TRBD2 (5 bases). Trimming removed 2 bases from V and 6 bases from J, with 11 bases in between. Germline loops: CDR1 SNHLY, CDR2 FYNNEI. The CDR3 totals 13 residues. The CDR3 sequence: CASSERPAGEQYF. For the CDR3, the DNA is TGTGCCAGCAGTGAACGACCCGCGGGCGAGCAGTACTTC.

This chain uses TRBV12-3 or TRBV12-4 with TRBJ1-5; D is uncertain. The CDR3 loop spans 14 amino acids. Deletions cut 5 bases from V and 4 bases from J, with 12 bases between. The CDR3: CASSTRGLNQPQHF. Written as DNA, the CDR3 is TGTGCCAGCAGTACCCGCGGACTGAATCAGCCCCAGCATTTT.

This rearrangement joins TRBV12-3 or TRBV12-4 to TRBJ1-2, with unresolved D. V lost 2 bases and J 6 bases, leaving 13 bases between the germline ends. This CDR3 has 14 amino acids. CDR3 DNA sequence: TGTGCCAGCAGTTTAAAGGGAAGATGGGATGGCTACACCTTC. This sequence encodes CASSLKGRWDGYTF.

This chain uses TRBV27 with TRBJ1-2; D not certain. The CDR3 loop spans 15 amino acids. In germline, CDR1 is MNHEY, CDR2 SMNVEV (reference sequence). Trimming pared 6 bases from V and 7 bases from J, leaving 21 bases between. The CDR3 bases are TGTGCCAGCAGCCCCCCGGGCAGCCCCGGTAGTGGCTACACCTTC. Translating gives CASSPPGSPGSGYTF.

The CDR3 region has the DNA TGTGCCAGCAGCTCGCGCCGGACCCCTTCAGCTCACGAGCAGTACTTC. It specifies CASSSRRTPSAHEQYF. V and J are TRBV6-5 and TRBJ2-7; unclear D gene. Trimming pared 6 bases from V and 5 bases from J, leaving 23 bases between. The CDR3 covers 16 residues. CDR1 and CDR2 (germline): MNHEY, SVGAGI.